This TCR beta chain originates from a study of radiotherapy plus CTLA-4 blockade in lung cancer. Focal radiation plus CTLA-4 blockade with ipilimumab was administered to patients who had chemo-refractory metastatic non-small-cell lung cancer. Overall study findings and caveats: In blood, TCR clones derived from the tumor expanded after radiotherapy plus ipilimumab. Early blood T cell clone dynamics reportedly forecast response best, with interferon-beta.

Germline V CDR1 and CDR2: SGHDT, YYEEEE. CDR3 size: 14 residues. V gave up 2 bases and J gave up 4 bases, with 10 bases separating them. Sequencing was performed with immunoSEQ multiplex PCR; in TCRdb, only in-frame clones are kept and a portion is missing. The table lists about 51,000 clones, 75% to 80% of them singletons. Turning to this clone: Its antigen is unidentified.

This clonotype was sampled from a human donor with non-small cell lung cancer whose response to radiotherapy plus ipilimumab could not be evaluated. The sequenced sample was peripheral blood, obtained from a patient treated with radiotherapy plus ipilimumab. The chain joins TRBV5-6 to TRBJ2-1; TRBD2 might be the D (6 bases). The CDR3 here is CASSLNGGYNEQFF. The CDR3, as DNA: TGTGCCAGCAGCTTAAACGGGGGTTACAATGAGCAGTTCTTC. The full variable domain, with the rest looked up from reference TRBV5-6 and TRBJ2-1, is DAGVTQSPTHLIKTRGQQVTLRCSPKSGHDTVSWYQQALGQGPQFIFQYYEEEERQRGNFPDRFSGHQFPNYSSELNVNALLLGDSALYLCASSLNGGYNEQFFGPGTRLTVL.